The 20 T cell receptor beta chains below come from one sample, sequenced in a study of radiation and T cells in renal cell carcinoma. Produced via immunoSEQ multiplex PCR; TCRdb's table is partial and in-frame only. The sample holds approximately 150,000 clones; 88% are singletons and the top ten take 4.1%. Time point indicated: baseline pretreatment blood. Treatment defined: 15 Gy SBRT to primary tumor, nephrectomy 4 weeks later. The sequenced sample was blood, obtained from a patient whose treatment included radiotherapy and nephrectomy. Receptor source: a woman in her 70s with renal cell carcinoma.

This sequence joins TRBV6-7 and TRBJ2-4; D is undetermined. TRBV6-7 is classed as an ORF, of uncertain function. The ends were cut back, 5 bases at V and 15 bases at J, with 11 bases in the middle. This CDR3 is 10 amino acids long. CDR3 DNA: TGTGCCAGCAGTCCCGTCGGTCGGTACTTC. It is translated as CASSPVGRYF.

CDR3 residues: CASSLFLGQVFF. The CDR3 region has the DNA TGTGCCAGCAGTTTATTCCTTGGCCAAGTGTTCTTC. V gene TRBV28 combines with J gene TRBJ2-1; D gene uncertain. Germline CDR1 and CDR2: MDHEN and SYDVKM. V was cut by 1 base and J by 15 bases, with 13 bases left in between. The CDR3 has 12 residues.

This chain links TRBV7-9 with TRBJ1-2; TRBD1 agrees at 9 bases. J gave up 6 bases and V 4 bases, and 3 bases lay outside the gene matches. This CDR3 is built from 13 residues. In germline, CDR1 is SEHNR, CDR2 FQNEAQ (reference sequence). CDR3 sequence reads: CASSSTGGNGYTF. The CDR3 nucleotides read TGTGCCAGCAGCTCGACAGGGGGTAATGGCTACACCTTC.

The chain employs TRBV11-2 and TRBJ2-7; the match to TRBD2 covers 9 bases. CDR3 length: 15 residues. Germline trimming cut 2 bases from V and 6 bases from J; bases unmatched to any gene: 8. Germline assignment: CDR1 SGHAT and CDR2 FQNNGV. The DNA of the CDR3 is TGTGCCAGCAGCTTAAGATTAGCGGGGGCTCTCGAGCAGTACTTC. Protein sequence: CASSLRLAGALEQYF. Looking up the rest from reference TRBV11-2 and TRBJ2-7 gives the full variable domain: EAGVAQSPRYKIIEKRQSVAFWCNPISGHATLYWYQQILGQGPKLLIQFQNNGVVDDSQLPKDRFSAERLKGVDSTLKIQPAKLEDSAVYLCASSLRLAGALEQYFGPGTRLTVT.

The genes are TRBV4-3 and TRBJ1-5, with D tentatively TRBD1 (5 bases). CDR3 length equals 16 residues. Deletions cut 1 base from V and 3 bases from J, with 13 bases between. Germline values: CDR1 LGHNA, CDR2 YSLEER. In DNA form, the CDR3 reads TGCGCCAGCAGCCAAGTAAACGGGGCCCCCAATCAGCCCCAGCATTTT. Translating it yields CASSQVNGAPNQPQHF.

V and J are TRBV5-4 and TRBJ1-2; D perhaps matches TRBD1 (5 bases). Germline CDR1 is SGHNT and CDR2 is YYREEE (reference sequence). The length of the CDR3 is 13 residues. The germline V and J ends were trimmed by 4 bases and 8 bases, with 15 bases remaining between them. The CDR3 DNA reads as TGTGCCAGCAGCGACTGGGGGATTCGGGGCTACACCTTC. This encodes CASSDWGIRGYTF.

The chain is built from TRBV7-3 and TRBJ2-1; 10 bases fit TRBD2. CDR1 SGHTA and CDR2 FQGTGA come from the germline V gene. This CDR3 spans 17 amino acids. The ends lost 5 bases at V and 4 bases at J; junction bases unmatched: 11. CDR3 loop: CASSLRGLAGVYNEQFF. CDR3 nucleotide sequence: TGTGCCAGCAGCCTAAGGGGCCTAGCGGGGGTATACAATGAGCAGTTCTTC.

This clone was counted a single time. The chain couples TRBV6-1 to TRBJ1-1; 9 bases align to TRBD1. After removal of 6 bases from V and 5 bases from J, the junction contained 7 bases not matched to a gene. CDR1 and CDR2 from the germline V gene are MNHNS and SASEGT. This CDR3 region has 14 residues. CDR3 protein: CASSEPDRGTEAFF. CDR3 nucleotide sequence: TGTGCCAGCAGCGAACCGGACAGGGGAACTGAAGCTTTCTTT.

Only one count was recorded for this clone. The V gene is TRBV9, the J gene TRBJ2-1; TRBD2 aligns across 7 bases. Germline V gives CDR1 SGDLS, CDR2 YYNGEE. V shed 0 bases, J shed 7 bases, and the junction held 4 bases outside the gene matches. The CDR3 consists of 14 residues. This chain's CDR3 is CASSVAGGGNEQFF. In nucleotides, the CDR3 is TGTGCCAGCAGCGTAGCTGGGGGGGGGAATGAGCAGTTCTTC.

The V gene is TRBV6-6, the J gene TRBJ2-7; D is ambiguous. Germline values: CDR1 MNHNY, CDR2 SVGAGI (reference sequence). Between the trimmed V and J ends, which lost 6 bases and 3 bases, there was a span of 9 bases. The CDR3 is 12 residues long. As DNA, the CDR3 is TGTGCCAGCAGCCAGGACGGCTACGAGCAGTACTTC. This gives the protein CASSQDGYEQYF.

This clone came up once. This sequence joins TRBV15 and TRBJ1-2; D is perhaps TRBD1 (6 bases). The CDR3 contains 14 residues. Between the trimmed V and J ends, which lost 0 bases and 5 bases, there was a span of 10 bases. The germline V gene has CDR1 LNHNV and CDR2 YYDKDF (reference sequence). The CDR3 here is CATSRDGQGYGYTF. The CDR3 DNA reads as TGTGCCACCAGCAGAGATGGGCAGGGGTATGGCTACACCTTC.

This chain joins TRBV2 and TRBJ1-2, with D hard to call. In germline, CDR1 is SNHLY, CDR2 FYNNEI. The CDR3 totals 13 residues. Trimming left V 2 bases short and J 8 bases short, with 12 bases between. CDR3 nucleotides: TGTGCCAGCAGTGAATTTGGAGGGTCGGGCTACACCTTC. This sequence encodes CASSEFGGSGYTF.

This rearrangement joins TRBV30 to TRBJ1-1; 7 positions match TRBD1. Germline V gene sequence: CDR1 GTSNPN, CDR2 SVGIG (reference sequence). V lost 4 bases, J lost 3 bases, and 8 bases stayed unmatched. This CDR3 is built from 14 residues. CDR3 coding DNA: TGTGCCTGGAAACAGGGGATCGGTTACACTGAAGCTTTCTTT. It yields the protein CAWKQGIGYTEAFF.

V and J are TRBV30 and TRBJ2-7, with a weak D call TRBD1 (5 bases). This CDR3 has 12 residues. The V end was cut by 1 base, the J end by 3 bases, with 7 bases between. CDR1 is GTSNPN and CDR2 is SVGIG in the germline V gene (reference sequence). CDR3 nucleotides: TGTGCCTGGAGTGGGGGCCACTACGAGCAGTACTTC. Residues: CAWSGGHYEQYF. Drawing the rest from reference TRBV30 and TRBJ2-7, the complete variable domain is SQTIHQWPATLVQPVGSPLSLECTVEGTSNPNLYWYRQAAGRGLQLLFYSVGIGQISSEVPQNLSASRPQDRQFILSSKKLLLSDSGFYLCAWSGGHYEQYFGPGTRLTVT.

CDR3 nucleotides: TGCGCCAGCGGTCTAGCGGGGGCATCCTACGAGCAGTACTTC. It codes for CASGLAGASYEQYF. The chain joins TRBV5-1 to TRBJ2-7, with TRBD2 matching 10 bases. Germline V lookup: CDR1 SGHRS, CDR2 YFSETQ. CDR3 length: 14 residues. After removal of 7 bases from V and 1 base from J, the junction contained 5 bases not matched to a gene. The variable domain in full, with the rest retrieved from reference TRBV5-1 and TRBJ2-7, is KAGVTQTPRYLIKTRGQQVTLSCSPISGHRSVSWYQQTPGQGLQFLFEYFSETQRNKGNFPGRFSGRQFSNSRSEMNVSTLELGDSALYLCASGLAGASYEQYFGPGTRLTVT.

The V gene is TRBV5-1, the J gene TRBJ2-6; D not certain. This CDR3 has 18 amino acids. V gave up 4 bases and J gave up 0 bases, with 17 bases separating them. CDR1 is SGHRS, CDR2 YFSETQ, per germline. This chain's CDR3 is CASSPVVGRSSGANVLTF. CDR3 nucleotide sequence: TGCGCCAGCAGCCCCGTGGTAGGTAGGAGCTCTGGGGCCAACGTCCTGACTTTC.

The J gene is TRBJ1-5, the V gene TRBV2; 7 bases agree with TRBD1. The CDR3 runs to 17 residues. V trimming: 3 bases; J trimming: 2 bases; junction bases outside the gene matches: 10. Germline CDR1 is SNHLY and CDR2 is FYNNEI. CDR3 protein: CASSDPLRQGGNQPQHF. The CDR3 bases are TGTGCCAGCAGTGATCCTTTAAGACAGGGTGGCAATCAGCCCCAGCATTTT.

In DNA form, the CDR3 reads TGCGCCAGCAGCCTAGGGACAGGGCAGACTGAAGCTTTCTTT. Translating it yields CASSLGTGQTEAFF. V and J are TRBV5-1 and TRBJ1-1; 9 nucleotides line up with TRBD1. The CDR3 spans 14 residues. J was trimmed by 5 bases and V by 4 bases; bases with no gene match: 6. Germline CDR1 SGHRS, CDR2 YFSETQ. Filled out from reference TRBV5-1 and TRBJ1-1, the complete variable domain reads KAGVTQTPRYLIKTRGQQVTLSCSPISGHRSVSWYQQTPGQGLQFLFEYFSETQRNKGNFPGRFSGRQFSNSRSEMNVSTLELGDSALYLCASSLGTGQTEAFFGQGTRLTVV.

The chain uses TRBV9 and TRBJ2-5, with D tentatively TRBD1 (5 bases). CDR3 length equals 16 residues. Germline V gene sequence: CDR1 SGDLS, CDR2 YYNGEE. V was trimmed by 0 bases and J by 4 bases, leaving 16 bases between them. Here the CDR3 reads CASSVGGGAPLETQYF. In DNA form, the CDR3 reads TGTGCCAGCAGCGTAGGGGGTGGGGCACCCCTAGAGACCCAGTACTTC.

The V call is TRBV5-1, the J call TRBJ2-1, with a weak D call TRBD2 (6 bases). The CDR3 is 15 amino acids. Germline V lookup: CDR1 SGHRS, CDR2 YFSETQ. Trimming removed 3 bases from V and 0 bases from J, with 10 bases in between. This chain's CDR3 is CASSWPSDSYNEQFF. The CDR3 DNA is TGCGCCAGCAGCTGGCCTAGCGACTCCTACAATGAGCAGTTCTTC.